This TCR beta chain was sequenced for a study of OX40 agonist ivuxolimab in advanced cancers. Study-level information: Ivuxolimab, which patients received intravenously every 2 weeks, was dosed at 0.01 to 10 mg/kg.

Clones were sequenced by immunoSEQ multiplex PCR, and TCRdb holds only the in-frame ones, with some missing. The sample contains tens of thousands of clones, roughly four fifths of which appear only once. This clone was recorded once. Its antigen is unidentified. General study points: Certain nonresponders additionally had low normalized T-cell clonal expansion.

V lost 2 bases and J lost 5, with 16 bases in between. The CDR3 loop spans 16 amino acids. The germline V gene has CDR1 SGHTA and CDR2 FQGTGA. The source is an adult with an advanced solid tumor such as melanoma, head and neck, liver or kidney cancer. The chain couples TRBV7-3 to TRBJ2-4; perhaps TRBD2 as D (6 bases). The sample in question was CD4+ or CD8+ T cells sorted from blood, obtained in a trial of the OX40 agonist ivuxolimab. CDR3 residues: CASSLRGGGPQNIQYF. For the CDR3, the DNA is TGTGCCAGCAGCTTACGGGGAGGAGGGCCCCAAAACATTCAGTACTTC.